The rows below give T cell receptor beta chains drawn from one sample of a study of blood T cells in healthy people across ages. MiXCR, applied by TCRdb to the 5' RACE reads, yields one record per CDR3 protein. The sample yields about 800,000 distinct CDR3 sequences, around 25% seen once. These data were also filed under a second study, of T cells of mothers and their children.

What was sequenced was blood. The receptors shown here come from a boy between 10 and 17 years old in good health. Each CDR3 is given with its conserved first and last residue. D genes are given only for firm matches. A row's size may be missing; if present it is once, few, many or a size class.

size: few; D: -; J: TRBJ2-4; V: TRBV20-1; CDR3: CSPGEREAKNIQYF; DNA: TGCAGTCCAGGGGAGAGGGAGGCCAAAAACATTCAGTACTTC
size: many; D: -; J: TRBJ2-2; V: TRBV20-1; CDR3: CSARQNTGELFF; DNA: TGCAGTGCTAGACAGAACACCGGGGAGCTGTTTTTT
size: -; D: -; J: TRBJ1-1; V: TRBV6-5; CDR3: CASSRAFAGTVEAFF; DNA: TGTGCTAGCAGTCGCGCCTTCGCCGGAACAGTTGAAGCTTTCTTT
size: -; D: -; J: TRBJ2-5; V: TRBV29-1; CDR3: CSVAVGGQPHF; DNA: TGCAGCGTTGCGGTCGGGGGGCAGCCACACTTC
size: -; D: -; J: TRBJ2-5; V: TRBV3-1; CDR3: CASSHEGETQYF; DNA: TGTGCCAGCAGCCATGAGGGAGAGACCCAGTACTTC
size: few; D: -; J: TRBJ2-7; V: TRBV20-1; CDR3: CSAAFMGGLEQYF; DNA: TGCAGTGCCGCCTTTATGGGGGGGCTGGAGCAGTACTTC
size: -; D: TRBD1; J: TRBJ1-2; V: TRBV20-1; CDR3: CSALDRENGYTF; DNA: TGCAGTGCGTTGGACAGGGAGAATGGCTACACCTTC
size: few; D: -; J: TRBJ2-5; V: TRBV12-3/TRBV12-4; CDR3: CASRVGGSETQYF; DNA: TGTGCCAGCAGGGTAGGGGGGTCGGAGACCCAGTACTTC
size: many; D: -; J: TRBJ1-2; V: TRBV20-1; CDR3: CSARPRGANYGYTF; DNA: TGCAGTGCTAGGCCCAGGGGAGCTAACTATGGCTACACCTTC
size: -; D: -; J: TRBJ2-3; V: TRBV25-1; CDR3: CASSGSGPSTDTQYF; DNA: TGTGCCAGCAGTGGTTCAGGGCCCAGCACAGATACGCAGTATTTT
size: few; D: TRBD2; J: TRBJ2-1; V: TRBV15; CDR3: CATSSRTSGAYNEQFF; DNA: TGTGCCACCAGCAGTCGGACTAGCGGAGCCTACAATGAGCAGTTCTTC
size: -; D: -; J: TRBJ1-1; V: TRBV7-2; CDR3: CASSLALRVKVMNTEAFF; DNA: TGTGCCAGCAGCTTAGCGCTCCGGGTGAAGGTCATGAACACTGAAGCTTTCTTT
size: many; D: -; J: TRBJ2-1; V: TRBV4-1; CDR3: CASSQDGYNEQFF; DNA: TGTGCCAGCAGCCAGGACGGCTACAATGAGCAGTTCTTC
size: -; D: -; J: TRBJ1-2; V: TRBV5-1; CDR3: CASSPGPDYGYTF; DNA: TGCGCCAGCAGCCCTGGACCGGACTATGGCTACACCTTC
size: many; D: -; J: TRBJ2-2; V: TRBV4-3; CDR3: CASSQDTANTGELFF; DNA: TGCGCCAGCAGCCAAGACACCGCGAACACCGGGGAGCTGTTTTTT
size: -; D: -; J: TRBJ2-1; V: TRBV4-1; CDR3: CASSQLQAGEQFF; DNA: TGCGCCAGCAGCCAACTGCAGGCCGGAGAGCAGTTCTTC
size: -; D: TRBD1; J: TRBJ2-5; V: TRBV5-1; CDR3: CASSLATGSGETQYF; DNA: TGCGCCAGCAGCTTGGCGACAGGGTCGGGGGAGACCCAGTACTTC
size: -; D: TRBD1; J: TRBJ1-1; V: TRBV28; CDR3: CASSPMDRAYNTEAFF; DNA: TGTGCCAGCAGTCCGATGGACAGGGCCTACAACACTGAAGCTTTCTTT
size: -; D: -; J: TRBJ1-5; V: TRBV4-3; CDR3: CASSLDLSNQPQHF; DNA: TGCGCCAGCAGCCTAGACCTTAGCAATCAGCCCCAGCATTTT
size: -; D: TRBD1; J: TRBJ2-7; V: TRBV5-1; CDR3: CASSPRTGSNEQYF; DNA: TGCGCCAGCAGCCCGCGGACAGGGAGCAACGAGCAGTACTTC
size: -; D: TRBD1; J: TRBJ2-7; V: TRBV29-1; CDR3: CSVEGQGLDYEQYF; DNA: TGCAGCGTTGAAGGACAGGGTCTAGACTACGAGCAGTACTTC
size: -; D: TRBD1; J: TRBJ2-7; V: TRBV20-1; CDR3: CSARRVPGQGTYEQYF; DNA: TGCAGTGCCAGGCGGGTTCCGGGACAGGGGACTTACGAGCAGTACTTC
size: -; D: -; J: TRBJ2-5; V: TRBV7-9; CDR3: CASSPTTLGGTQYF; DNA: TGTGCCAGCAGCCCAACGACCCTGGGGGGGACCCAGTACTTC
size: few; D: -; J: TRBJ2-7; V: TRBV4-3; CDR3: CASSVLSGYEQYF; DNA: TGCGCCAGCAGTGTATTGTCAGGGTACGAGCAGTACTTC
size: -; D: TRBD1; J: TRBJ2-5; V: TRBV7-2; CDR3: CASSPRTGLQETQYF; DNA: TGTGCCAGCAGCCCCCGGACAGGTCTACAAGAGACCCAGTACTTC
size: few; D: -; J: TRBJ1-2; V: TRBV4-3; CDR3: CASSHDRPDYGYTF; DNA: TGCGCCAGCAGCCACGACAGGCCGGACTATGGCTACACCTTC
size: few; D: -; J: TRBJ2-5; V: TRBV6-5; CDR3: CASRPLGAGLGTQYF; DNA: TGTGCCAGCAGACCCCTGGGGGCGGGATTGGGGACCCAGTACTTC
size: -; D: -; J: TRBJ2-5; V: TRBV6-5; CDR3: CASSYWASEETQYF; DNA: TGTGCAAGCAGTTACTGGGCCAGCGAAGAGACCCAGTACTTC
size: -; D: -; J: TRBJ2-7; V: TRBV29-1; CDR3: CSVIRDTDYEQYF; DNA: TGCAGCGTAATCCGGGACACAGACTACGAGCAGTACTTC
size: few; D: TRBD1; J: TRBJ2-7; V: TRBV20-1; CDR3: CSARDRLTGSYEQYF; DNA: TGCAGTGCTAGAGACCGATTGACAGGGTCCTACGAGCAGTACTTC
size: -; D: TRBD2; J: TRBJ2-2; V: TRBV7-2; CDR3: CASSMGLALDPTRELFF; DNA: TGTGCCAGCAGCATGGGACTAGCGTTAGATCCAACCAGGGAGCTGTTTTTT
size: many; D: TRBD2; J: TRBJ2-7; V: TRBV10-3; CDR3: CAISETELTSGSSVGEQYF; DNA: TGTGCCATCAGTGAGACGGAGTTAACTAGCGGGAGCTCAGTGGGTGAGCAGTACTTC
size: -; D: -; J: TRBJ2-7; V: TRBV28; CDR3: CASRAALDSSVGQYF; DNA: TGTGCCAGCAGAGCTGCCTTGGACAGCTCTGTGGGGCAGTACTTC
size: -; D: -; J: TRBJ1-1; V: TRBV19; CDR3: CASSIDPGNTEAFF; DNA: TGTGCCAGTAGTATCGATCCGGGGAACACTGAAGCTTTCTTT
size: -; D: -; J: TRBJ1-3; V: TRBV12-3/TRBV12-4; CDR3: CASTQTGSTIYF; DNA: TGTGCCAGCACCCAAACAGGGAGCACCATATATTTT
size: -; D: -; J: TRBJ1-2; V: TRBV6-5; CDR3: CASSYNREGYGYTF; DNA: TGTGCCAGCAGTTACAACAGGGAGGGTTATGGCTACACCTTC
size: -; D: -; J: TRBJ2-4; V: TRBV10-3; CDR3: CAISRFRKNIQYF; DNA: TGTGCCATCAGCCGGTTCAGGAAAAACATTCAGTACTTC
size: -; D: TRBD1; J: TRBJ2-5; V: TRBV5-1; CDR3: CASSVGTASETQYF; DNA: TGCGCCAGCAGCGTCGGGACAGCGAGCGAGACCCAGTACTTC